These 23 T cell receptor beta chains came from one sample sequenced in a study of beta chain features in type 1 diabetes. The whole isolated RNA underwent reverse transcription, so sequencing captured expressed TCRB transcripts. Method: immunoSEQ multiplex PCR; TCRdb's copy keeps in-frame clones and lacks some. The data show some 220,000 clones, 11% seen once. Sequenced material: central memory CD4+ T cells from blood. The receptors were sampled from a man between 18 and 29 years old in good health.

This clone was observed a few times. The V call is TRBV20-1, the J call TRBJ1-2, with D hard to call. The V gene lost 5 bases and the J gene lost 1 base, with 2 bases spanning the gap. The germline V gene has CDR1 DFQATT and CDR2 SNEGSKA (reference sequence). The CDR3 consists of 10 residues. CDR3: CSAYNYGYTF. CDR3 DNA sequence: TGCAGTGCTTATAACTATGGCTACACCTTC.

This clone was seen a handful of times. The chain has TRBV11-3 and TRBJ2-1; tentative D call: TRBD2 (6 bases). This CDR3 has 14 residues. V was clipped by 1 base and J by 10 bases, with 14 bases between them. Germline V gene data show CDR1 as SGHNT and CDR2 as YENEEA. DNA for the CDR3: TGTGCCAGCAGCTTAGGGCTAGCGAATGAGGAGCAGTTCTTC. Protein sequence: CASSLGLANEEQFF.

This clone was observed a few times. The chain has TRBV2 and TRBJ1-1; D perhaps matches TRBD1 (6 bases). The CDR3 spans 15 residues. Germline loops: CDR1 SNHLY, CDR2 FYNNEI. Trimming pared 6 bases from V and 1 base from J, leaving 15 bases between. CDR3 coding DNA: TGTGCCAGCAGCGCCTACAGGGAAGGGAACACTGAAGCTTTCTTT. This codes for CASSAYREGNTEAFF.

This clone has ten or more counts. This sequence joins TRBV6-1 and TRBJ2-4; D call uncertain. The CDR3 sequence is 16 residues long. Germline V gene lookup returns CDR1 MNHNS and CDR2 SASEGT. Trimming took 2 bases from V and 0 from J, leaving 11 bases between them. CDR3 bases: TGTGCCAGCAGTGAAAGTATTCCGATAGCCAAAAACATTCAGTACTTC. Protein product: CASSESIPIAKNIQYF.

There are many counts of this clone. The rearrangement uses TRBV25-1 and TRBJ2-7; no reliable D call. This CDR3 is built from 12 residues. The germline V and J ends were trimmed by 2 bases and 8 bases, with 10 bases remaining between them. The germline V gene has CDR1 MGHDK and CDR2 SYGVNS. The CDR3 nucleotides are TGTGCCAGCAGTGAAGGGAAGGGCAAGCAGTACTTC. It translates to CASSEGKGKQYF.

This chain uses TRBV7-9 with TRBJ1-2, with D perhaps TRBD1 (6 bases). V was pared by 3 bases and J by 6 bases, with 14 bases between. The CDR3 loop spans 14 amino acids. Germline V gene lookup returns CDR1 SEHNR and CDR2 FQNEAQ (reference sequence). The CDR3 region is CASSFGGVGNGYTF. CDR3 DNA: TGTGCCAGCAGCTTCGGGGGCGTGGGCAATGGCTACACCTTC.

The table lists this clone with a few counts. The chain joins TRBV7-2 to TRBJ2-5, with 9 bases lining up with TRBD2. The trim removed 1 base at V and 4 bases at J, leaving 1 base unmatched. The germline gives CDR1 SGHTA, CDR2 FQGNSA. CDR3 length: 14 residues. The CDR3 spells CASSLVREGETQYF. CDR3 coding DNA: TGTGCCAGCAGCTTAGTGCGGGAGGGAGAGACCCAGTACTTC.

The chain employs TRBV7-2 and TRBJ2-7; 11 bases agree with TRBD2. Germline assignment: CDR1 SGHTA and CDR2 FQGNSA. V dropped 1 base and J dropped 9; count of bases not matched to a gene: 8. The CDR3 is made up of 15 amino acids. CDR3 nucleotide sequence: TGTGCCAGCAGCTTAGGGTTAGCGGGAGGGCTCGCGCAGTACTTC. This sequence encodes CASSLGLAGGLAQYF.

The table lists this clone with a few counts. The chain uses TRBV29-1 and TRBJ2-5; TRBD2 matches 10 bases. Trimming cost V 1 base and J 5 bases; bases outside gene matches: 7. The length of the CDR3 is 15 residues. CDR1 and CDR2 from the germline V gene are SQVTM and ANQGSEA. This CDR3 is CSVEGPSGSWETQYF. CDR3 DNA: TGCAGCGTTGAAGGGCCTAGCGGGAGCTGGGAGACCCAGTACTTC. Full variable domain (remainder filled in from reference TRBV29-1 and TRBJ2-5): SAVISQKPSRDICQRGTSLTIQCQVDSQVTMMFWYRQQPGQSLTLIATANQGSEATYESGFVIDKFPISRPNLTFSTLTVSNMSPEDSSIYLCSVEGPSGSWETQYFGPGTRLLVL.

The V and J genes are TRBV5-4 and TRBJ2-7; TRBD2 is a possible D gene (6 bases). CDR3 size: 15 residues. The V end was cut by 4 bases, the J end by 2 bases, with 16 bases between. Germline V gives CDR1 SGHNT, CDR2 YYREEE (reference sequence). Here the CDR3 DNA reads TGTGCCAGCAGCCTGGACGTCGGAGGGGCCTACGAGCAGTACTTC. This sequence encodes CASSLDVGGAYEQYF. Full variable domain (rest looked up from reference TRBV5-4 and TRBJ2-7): ETGVTQSPTHLIKTRGQQVTLRCSSQSGHNTVSWYQQALGQGPQFIFQYYREEENGRGNFPPRFSGLQFPNYSSELNVNALELDDSALYLCASSLDVGGAYEQYFGPGTRLTVT.

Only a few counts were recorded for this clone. DNA for the CDR3: TGTGCCAGCTCATGGTCCGGGGTAACCTACAATGAGCAGTTCTTC. Residues: CASSWSGVTYNEQFF. The chain recombines TRBV18 with TRBJ2-1; perhaps TRBD2 as D (5 bases). V was pared by 5 bases and J by 2 bases, with 13 bases between. Germline CDR1 KGHSH, CDR2 LQKENI. The CDR3 length is 15 residues.

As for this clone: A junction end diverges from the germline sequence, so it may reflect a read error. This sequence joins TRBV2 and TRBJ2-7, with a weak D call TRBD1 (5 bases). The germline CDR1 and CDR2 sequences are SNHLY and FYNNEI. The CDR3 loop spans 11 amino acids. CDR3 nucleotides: TGTGCCAGCAGTGAAACCAGGGTTGGAGTGTTC. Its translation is CASSETRVGVF.

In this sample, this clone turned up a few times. The DNA of the CDR3 is TGTGCCAGCAGCTTAGGGGCCGCTGGGGCCTCAACTTTCTACGAGCAGTACTTC. As protein: CASSLGAAGASTFYEQYF. The chain combines TRBV7-2 with TRBJ2-7, with D tentatively TRBD1 (5 bases). From germline, CDR1 is SGHTA and CDR2 FQGNSA. The CDR3 totals 18 residues. Between the trimmed V and J ends, which lost 1 base and 3 bases, there was a span of 22 bases.

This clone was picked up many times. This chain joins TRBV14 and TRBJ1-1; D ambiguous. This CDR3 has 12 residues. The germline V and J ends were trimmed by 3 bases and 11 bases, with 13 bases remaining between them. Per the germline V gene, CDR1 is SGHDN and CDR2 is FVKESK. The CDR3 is CASSHRHLRAFF. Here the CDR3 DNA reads TGTGCCAGCAGCCATAGGCACCTTCGGGCTTTCTTT.

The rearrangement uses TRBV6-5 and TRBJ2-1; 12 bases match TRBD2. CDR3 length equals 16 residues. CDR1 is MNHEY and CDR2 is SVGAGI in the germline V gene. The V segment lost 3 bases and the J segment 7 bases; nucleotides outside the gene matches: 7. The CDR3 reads CASSYFLAGGGNEQFF. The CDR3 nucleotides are TGTGCCAGCAGTTATTTCCTAGCGGGAGGGGGGAATGAGCAGTTCTTC.

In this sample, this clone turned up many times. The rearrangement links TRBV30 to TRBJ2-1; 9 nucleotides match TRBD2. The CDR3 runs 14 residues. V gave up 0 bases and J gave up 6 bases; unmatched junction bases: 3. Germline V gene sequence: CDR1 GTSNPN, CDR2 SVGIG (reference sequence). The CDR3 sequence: CAWSVGLATNEQFF. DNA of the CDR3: TGTGCCTGGAGTGTCGGACTAGCGACCAATGAGCAGTTCTTC.

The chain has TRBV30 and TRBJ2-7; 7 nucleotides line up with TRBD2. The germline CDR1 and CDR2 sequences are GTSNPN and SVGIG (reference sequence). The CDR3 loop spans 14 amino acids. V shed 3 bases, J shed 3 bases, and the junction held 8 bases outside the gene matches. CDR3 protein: CAWRPKLAGYEQYF. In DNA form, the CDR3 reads TGTGCCTGGAGACCCAAGTTAGCGGGCTACGAGCAGTACTTC.

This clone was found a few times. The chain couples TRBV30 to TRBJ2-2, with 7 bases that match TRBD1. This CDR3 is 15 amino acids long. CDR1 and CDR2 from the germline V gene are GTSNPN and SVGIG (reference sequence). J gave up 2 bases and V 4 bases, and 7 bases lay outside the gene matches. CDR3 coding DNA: TGTGCCTGGACCCTGGGGACAGTCAACACCGGGGAGCTGTTTTTT. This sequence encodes CAWTLGTVNTGELFF.

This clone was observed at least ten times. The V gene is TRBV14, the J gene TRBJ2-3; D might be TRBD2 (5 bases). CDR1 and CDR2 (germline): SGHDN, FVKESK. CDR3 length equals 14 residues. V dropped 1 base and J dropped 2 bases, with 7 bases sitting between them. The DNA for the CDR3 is TGTGCCAGCAGCCAAGTGGAGGCCACAGATACGCAGTATTTT. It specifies CASSQVEATDTQYF.

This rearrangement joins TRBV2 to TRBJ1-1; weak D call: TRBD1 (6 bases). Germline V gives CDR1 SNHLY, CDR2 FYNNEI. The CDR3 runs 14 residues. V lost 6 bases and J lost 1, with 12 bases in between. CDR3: CASRPGRGNTEAFF. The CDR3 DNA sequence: TGTGCCAGCAGGCCGGGCAGGGGGAACACTGAAGCTTTCTTT.

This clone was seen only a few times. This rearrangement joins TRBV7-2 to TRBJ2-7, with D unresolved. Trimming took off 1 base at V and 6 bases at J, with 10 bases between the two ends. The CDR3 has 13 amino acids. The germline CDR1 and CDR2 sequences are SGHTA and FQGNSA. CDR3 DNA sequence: TGTGCCAGCAGCTTAGGTCCGTTCGCCGAGCAGTACTTC. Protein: CASSLGPFAEQYF.

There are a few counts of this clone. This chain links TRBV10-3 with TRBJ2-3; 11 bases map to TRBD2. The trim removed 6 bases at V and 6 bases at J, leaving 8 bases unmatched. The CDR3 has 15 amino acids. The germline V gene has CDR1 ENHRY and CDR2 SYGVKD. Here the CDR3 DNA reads TGTGCCATCAGCGAACTAGCGGGAGTAGGCGATACGCAGTATTTT. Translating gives CAISELAGVGDTQYF.

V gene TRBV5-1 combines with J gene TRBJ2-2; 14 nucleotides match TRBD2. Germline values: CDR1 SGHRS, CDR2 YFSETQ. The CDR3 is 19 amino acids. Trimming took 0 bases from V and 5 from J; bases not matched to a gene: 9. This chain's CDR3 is CASSLAPGLAGVKTGELFF. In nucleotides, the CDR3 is TGCGCCAGCAGCTTGGCCCCGGGACTAGCGGGAGTTAAGACCGGGGAGCTGTTTTTT.